The 25 T cell receptor beta chains reported below all come from one sample, sequenced in a study of blood T cell repertoires in COVID-19. This table comes from immunoSEQ multiplex PCR, and its TCRdb copy is limited to in-frame clones, with some not included. The sample lists some 99,000 clones; over 70% were seen once. Sequencing was carried out using peripheral blood. The receptors originated from a woman of 80 years or more with acute or convalescent COVID-19.

The V call is TRBV5-5, the J call TRBJ1-5, with a tentative D call TRBD1 (5 bases). Germline lookup yields CDR1 SGHKS and CDR2 YYEKEE (reference sequence). V lost 3 bases and J 3 bases, leaving 13 bases between the germline ends. This CDR3 has 15 amino acids. The CDR3 DNA sequence: TGTGCCAGCAGCTCGCGCGGGACGGCCAATCAGCCCCAGCATTTT. Translated, it gives CASSSRGTANQPQHF.

The chain has TRBV3-1 (or the pseudogene TRBV3-2) and TRBJ1-3; D gene unclear. Trimming shortened V by 1 base and J by 2 bases, and 12 bases separated the two germline ends. Germline loops: CDR1 LGHDT, CDR2 YNNKEL (reference sequence). This CDR3 has 16 amino acids. CDR3 bases: TGTGCCAGCAGCCAAGGTTGGCTGGGAGCTGGAAACACCATATATTTT. This codes for CASSQGWLGAGNTIYF.

The J gene is TRBJ1-1, the V gene TRBV18; D not resolved. Germline CDR1 KGHSH, CDR2 LQKENI. The V end was cut by 4 bases, the J end by 7 bases, with 10 bases between. The CDR3 length is 12 residues. Here the CDR3 reads CASSRPLGEAFF. The CDR3 coding sequence is TGTGCCAGCTCACGCCCTCTAGGTGAAGCTTTCTTT.

The rearrangement joins TRBV4-1 to TRBJ2-7, with TRBD1 matching over 7 bases. Trimming removed 1 base from V and 0 bases from J; junction bases left unmatched: 3. The CDR3 has 15 residues. Germline lookup yields CDR1 MGHRA and CDR2 YSYEKL. The CDR3 loop is CASSQGGQSSYEQYF. The DNA for the CDR3 is TGCGCCAGCAGCCAAGGGGGACAGTCCTCCTACGAGCAGTACTTC.

The V call is TRBV2, the J call TRBJ1-5; TRBD1 matches 10 bases. Germline V gene data show CDR1 as SNHLY and CDR2 as FYNNEI. The CDR3 runs 14 residues. Germline trimming cut 8 bases from V and 2 bases from J; bases unmatched to any gene: 3. CDR3 sequence (DNA): TGTGCCAGCGCCGGGACAGGGGGCAATCAGCCCCAGCATTTT. The encoded protein is CASAGTGGNQPQHF.

This chain joins TRBV7-2 and TRBJ2-1, with 7 nucleotides matching TRBD2. The J segment lost 0 bases and the V segment lost 1 base, leaving 6 bases of the junction unmatched. The length of the CDR3 is 17 residues. The germline gives CDR1 SGHTA, CDR2 FQGNSA. The CDR3 DNA follows: TGTGCCAGCAGCTTAGATAAACCGGGGGGCTCCTACAATGAGCAGTTCTTC. Translated: CASSLDKPGGSYNEQFF.

The V call is TRBV18, the J call TRBJ1-1; D unclear. The V end lost 0 bases, the J end lost 6 bases, and 8 bases lay between the germline ends. In germline, CDR1 is KGHSH, CDR2 LQKENI. This CDR3 comprises 13 residues. DNA for the CDR3: TGTGCCAGCTCACCACCGAGTATTGCTGAAGCTTTCTTT. It encodes CASSPPSIAEAFF. The full variable domain, rest sourced from reference TRBV18 and TRBJ1-1, is NAGVMQNPRHLVRRRGQEARLRCSPMKGHSHVYWYRQLPEEGLKFMVYLQKENIIDESGMPKERFSAEFPKEGPSILRIQQVVRGDSAAYFCASSPPSIAEAFFGQGTRLTVV.

The chain links TRBV29-1 to TRBJ2-5, with 8 bases that match TRBD1. V gave up 7 bases and J gave up 4 bases; unmatched junction bases: 8. This CDR3 contains 13 residues. Germline V gives CDR1 SQVTM, CDR2 ANQGSEA. The CDR3 nucleotides read TGCAGCGCGACCCCAGGGGGCCGAGAGACCCAGTACTTC. Residues: CSATPGGRETQYF.

The chain joins TRBV4-1 to TRBJ1-2; D is perhaps TRBD1 (5 bases). V lost 1 base, J lost 3 bases, and 12 bases lay in between. The CDR3 contains 15 residues. From germline, CDR1 is MGHRA and CDR2 YSYEKL. CDR3 sequence (DNA): TGCGCCAGCAGCCAAGCTGCAGGGAAGGACTATGGCTACACCTTC. Its translation: CASSQAAGKDYGYTF.

The chain couples TRBV5-1 to TRBJ1-3, with D unclear. The CDR3 length is 15 residues. Between the trimmed V and J ends, which lost 0 bases and 1 base, there was a span of 8 bases. CDR1 is SGHRS and CDR2 is YFSETQ in the germline V gene. The CDR3 here is CASSLGVLSGNTIYF. Written as DNA, the CDR3 is TGCGCCAGCAGCTTGGGCGTCCTATCTGGAAACACCATATATTTT.

J is TRBJ1-2 and V is TRBV29-1; D uncertain. CDR3 length: 11 residues. Germline V gives CDR1 SQVTM, CDR2 ANQGSEA. The V and J ends lost 1 base and 6 bases respectively, with 6 bases between them. In DNA, the CDR3 is TGCAGCGTTGAAGTCGGGGATGGCTACACCTTC. This encodes CSVEVGDGYTF.

The rearrangement joins TRBV7-2 to TRBJ1-2; 7 bases align to TRBD1. The germline V gene has CDR1 SGHTA and CDR2 FQGNSA. This CDR3 has 15 amino acids. The junction had 9 bases not matched to a gene; V was cut back by 1 base and J by 7 bases. The CDR3 DNA sequence: TGTGCCAGCAGCTTAGTCTCACAGGGGATCGGTGGCTACACCTTC. Protein product: CASSLVSQGIGGYTF.

The genes are TRBV30 and TRBJ1-1; TRBD1 might be the D (6 bases). CDR3 size: 12 residues. The germline CDR1 and CDR2 sequences are GTSNPN and SVGIG (reference sequence). The V gene lost 3 bases and the J gene lost 9 bases, with 14 bases spanning the gap. The CDR3 DNA is TGTGCCTGGAGCGCGGTGGGACACCAAGCTTTCTTT. The encoded protein is CAWSAVGHQAFF.

The gene calls are TRBV5-1 and TRBJ1-3; TRBD1 agrees at 8 bases. V trimming: 4 bases; J trimming: 2 bases; junction bases outside the gene matches: 2. This CDR3 contains 14 residues. Germline CDR1 SGHRS, CDR2 YFSETQ. CDR3 loop: CASSPDRAGNTIYF. The CDR3 DNA is TGCGCCAGCAGCCCGGACAGGGCTGGAAACACCATATATTTT.

The V gene is TRBV15, the J gene TRBJ2-1, with no clear D. From germline, CDR1 is LNHNV and CDR2 YYDKDF (reference sequence). V lost 0 bases and J lost 2, with 11 bases in between. The CDR3 runs to 16 residues. This chain's CDR3 is CATSREAQVPYNEQFF. The CDR3 DNA reads as TGTGCCACCAGCAGAGAGGCCCAGGTACCCTACAATGAGCAGTTCTTC.

This clone has just one count. The chain has TRBV7-2 and TRBJ2-3; 8 bases line up with TRBD2. CDR3 length equals 15 residues. V shed 4 bases, J shed 5 bases, and the junction held 8 bases outside the gene matches. Germline V gene lookup returns CDR1 SGHTA and CDR2 FQGNSA. CDR3 sequence (DNA): TGTGCCAGCAGCTCCAAGCTAGCGGGTGGAGATACGCAGTATTTT. Translated: CASSSKLAGGDTQYF.

V gene TRBV7-2 combines with J gene TRBJ2-1; unclear D gene. The ends were cut back, 2 bases at V and 6 bases at J, with 8 bases in the middle. CDR1 SGHTA and CDR2 FQGNSA come from the germline V gene. CDR3 length: 13 residues. CDR3 DNA: TGTGCCAGCAGCTTAAAAGGAGCCAATGAGCAGTTCTTC. It encodes CASSLKGANEQFF.

The rearrangement joins TRBV28 to TRBJ1-5, with D possibly matching TRBD1 (6 bases). This CDR3 region has 11 residues. Germline lookup yields CDR1 MDHEN and CDR2 SYDVKM. With 5 bases removed from V and 11 bases from J, the gap between germline ends came to 10 bases. The CDR3 nucleotides are TGTGCCAGCAGTCCCCAGGGGTCCCAGCATTTT. It encodes CASSPQGSQHF. The full variable domain, in which reference TRBV28 and TRBJ1-5 provide the parts outside the CDR3, is DVKVTQSSRYLVKRTGEKVFLECVQDMDHENMFWYRQDPGLGLRLIYFSYDVKMKEKGDIPEGYSVSREKKERFSLILESASTNQTSMYLCASSPQGSQHFGDGTRLSIL.

This clone was recorded once. The V call is TRBV6-5, the J call TRBJ1-4; tentative D call: TRBD1 (6 bases). Trimming removed 6 bases at V and 3 bases at J, with 11 bases between. Germline V gives CDR1 MNHEY, CDR2 SVGAGI. CDR3 length: 14 amino acids. The CDR3 region is CASSRGGPNEKLFF. The CDR3 nucleotides are TGTGCCAGCAGCCGGGGGGGCCCTAATGAAAAACTGTTTTTT.

V usage is TRBV19 and J usage is TRBJ1-5, with 9 bases that match TRBD1. This CDR3 spans 16 amino acids. Germline CDR1 is LNHDA and CDR2 is SQIVND (reference sequence). The V segment lost 9 bases and the J segment 4 bases; nucleotides outside the gene matches: 13. The CDR3 sequence: CASLPPGTGRNQPQHF. The CDR3 bases are TGTGCCAGCCTCCCTCCCGGGACAGGGCGAAATCAGCCCCAGCATTTT.

This clone showed up just a few times. V and J are TRBV28 and TRBJ2-1; 8 bases map to TRBD1. J lost 3 bases, V lost 6 bases, and 10 bases had no gene match. The CDR3 has 16 residues. From germline, CDR1 is MDHEN and CDR2 SYDVKM. The DNA of the CDR3 is TGTGCCAGCAGCCCAACCGGGACAGGAAACTACAATGAGCAGTTCTTC. This sequence encodes CASSPTGTGNYNEQFF.

The chain is built from TRBV7-9 and TRBJ1-1; D call uncertain. Trimming removed 5 bases at V and 10 bases at J, with 17 bases between. CDR1 is SEHNR and CDR2 is FQNEAQ in the germline V gene (reference sequence). The CDR3 contains 13 residues. The CDR3 loop reads CASSPGGPLGAFF. For the CDR3, the DNA is TGTGCCAGCAGCCCTGGAGGGCCGCTGGGAGCTTTCTTT.

V usage is TRBV28 and J usage is TRBJ2-7; 7 nucleotides line up with TRBD2. Germline trimming cut 3 bases from V and 7 bases from J; bases unmatched to any gene: 6. CDR1 MDHEN and CDR2 SYDVKM come from the germline V gene. This CDR3 region has 13 residues. The CDR3 nucleotides read TGTGCCAGCAGTTTCCGGGCGGGGGTTGAGCAGTACGTC. It yields the protein CASSFRAGVEQYV.

This clone was counted only a few times. The gene calls are TRBV6-5 and TRBJ1-6; possibly TRBD1 for D (5 bases). V was trimmed by 8 bases and J by 5 bases, leaving 10 bases between them. The CDR3 loop spans 13 amino acids. In germline, CDR1 is MNHEY, CDR2 SVGAGI. The CDR3 reads CASRTTNNSPLHF. DNA of the CDR3: TGTGCCAGCCGGACAACTAATAATTCACCCCTCCACTTT.

This clone is a singleton in its sample. The rearrangement joins TRBV29-1 to TRBJ1-2, with 7 bases that match TRBD1. CDR1 is SQVTM, CDR2 ANQGSEA, per germline. The CDR3 runs 11 residues. The J segment lost 6 bases and the V segment lost 4 bases, leaving 2 bases of the junction unmatched. In DNA form, the CDR3 reads TGCAGCGTTGGACAGGGAAATGGCTACACCTTC. It encodes CSVGQGNGYTF. The whole variable domain, remainder taken from reference TRBV29-1 and TRBJ1-2, is SAVISQKPSRDICQRGTSLTIQCQVDSQVTMMFWYRQQPGQSLTLIATANQGSEATYESGFVIDKFPISRPNLTFSTLTVSNMSPEDSSIYLCSVGQGNGYTFGSGTRLTVV.